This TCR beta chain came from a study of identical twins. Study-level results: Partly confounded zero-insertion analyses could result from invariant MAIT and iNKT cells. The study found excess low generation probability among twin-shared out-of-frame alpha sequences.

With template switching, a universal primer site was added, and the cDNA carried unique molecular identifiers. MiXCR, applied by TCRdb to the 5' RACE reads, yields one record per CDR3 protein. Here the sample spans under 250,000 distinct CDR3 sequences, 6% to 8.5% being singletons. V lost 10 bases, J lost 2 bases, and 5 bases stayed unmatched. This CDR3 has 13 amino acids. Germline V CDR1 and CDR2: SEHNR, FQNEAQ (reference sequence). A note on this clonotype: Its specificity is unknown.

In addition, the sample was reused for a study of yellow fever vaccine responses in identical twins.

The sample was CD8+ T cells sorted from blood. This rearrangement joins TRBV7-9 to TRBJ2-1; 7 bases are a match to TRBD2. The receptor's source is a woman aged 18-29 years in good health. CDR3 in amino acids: CATLGGTYNEQFF. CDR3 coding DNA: TGTGCCACGCTCGGGGGGACCTACAATGAGCAGTTCTTC.